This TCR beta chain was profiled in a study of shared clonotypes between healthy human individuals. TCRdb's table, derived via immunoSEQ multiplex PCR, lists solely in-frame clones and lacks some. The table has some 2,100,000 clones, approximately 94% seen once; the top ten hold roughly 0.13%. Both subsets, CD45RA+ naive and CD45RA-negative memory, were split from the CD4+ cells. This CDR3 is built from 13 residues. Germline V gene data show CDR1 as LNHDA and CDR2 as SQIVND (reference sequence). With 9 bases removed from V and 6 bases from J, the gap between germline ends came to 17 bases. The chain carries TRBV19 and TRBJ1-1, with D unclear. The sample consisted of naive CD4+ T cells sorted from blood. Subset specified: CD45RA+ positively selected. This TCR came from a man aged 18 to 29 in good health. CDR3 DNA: TGTGCCAGCCTGCGATTGGGTCTCTCTGAAGCTTTCTTT. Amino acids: CASLRLGLSEAFF.